Presented here are 16 T cell receptor beta chains from one specimen sequenced in a study of neurological immune-mediated disorders. A single record per CDR3 protein comes from TCRdb applying MiXCR to the 5' RACE reads. The table lists some 4,400 distinct CDR3 sequences, more than 20% of them singletons, with about 40% in the top ten. Specimen: CD8+ T cells from blood. Every receptor here comes from a woman aged 55-75 years with HTLV-1-associated myelopathy (HAM/TSP).

This clonotype was recorded many times. The chain links TRBV2 to TRBJ2-1; possible D gene TRBD1, 6 bases. The ends were cut back, 4 bases at V and 0 bases at J, with 7 bases in the middle. In germline, CDR1 is SNHLY, CDR2 FYNNEI. The CDR3 covers 14 residues. The CDR3 loop is CASSVDSSYNEQFF. The CDR3 nucleotides read TGTGCCAGCAGTGTGGACAGCTCCTACAATGAGCAGTTCTTC.

This clonotype is termed medium-sized. The rearrangement links TRBV18 to TRBJ2-5; D gene unclear. CDR3 length equals 14 residues. V was trimmed by 3 bases and J by 1 base, leaving 9 bases between them. Per the germline V gene, CDR1 is KGHSH and CDR2 is LQKENI. The CDR3 DNA is TGTGCCAGCTCACCTCAGATATTCCAAGAGACCCAGTACTTC. Encoded protein: CASSPQIFQETQYF. Based on the CDR3 plus reference TRBV18 and TRBJ2-5, the full variable domain is NAGVMQNPRHLVRRRGQEARLRCSPMKGHSHVYWYRQLPEEGLKFMVYLQKENIIDESGMPKERFSAEFPKEGPSILRIQQVVRGDSAAYFCASSPQIFQETQYFGPGTRLLVL.

This chain joins TRBV13 and TRBJ1-1; D remains unclear. The CDR3 loop spans 12 amino acids. Looked up from germline, CDR1 is PRHDT and CDR2 is FYEKMQ (reference sequence). Trimming left V 5 bases short and J 1 base short, with 5 bases between. The CDR3 DNA is TGTGCCAGCAGCGCATCGAACACTGAAGCTTTCTTT. Its protein is CASSASNTEAFF.

In this sample, this clonotype turned up many times. The J gene is TRBJ2-3, the V gene TRBV18, with D possibly being TRBD2 (6 bases). Germline assignment: CDR1 KGHSH and CDR2 LQKENI. CDR3 length: 15 residues. Trimming shortened V by 6 bases and J by 14 bases, and 27 bases separated the two germline ends. The CDR3 region has the DNA TGTGCCAGCTCGCCTACCCGGGACTCACCCGTCGGGCCGTATTTT. This translates into CASSPTRDSPVGPYF.

By share of the sample, this clonotype is medium-sized. The J gene is TRBJ1-5, the V gene TRBV4-1, with 9 nucleotides matching TRBD1. The CDR3 has 15 amino acids. Germline loops: CDR1 MGHRA, CDR2 YSYEKL. V lost 4 bases, J lost 0 bases, and 1 base stayed unmatched. CDR3 coding DNA: TGCGCCAGCAGCCCGGACAGGGGTAGCAATCAGCCCCAGCATTTT. Protein product: CASSPDRGSNQPQHF.

This clonotype ranks as medium-sized. The V call is TRBV5-6, the J call TRBJ2-7; TRBD1 agrees at 8 bases. Germline values: CDR1 SGHDT, CDR2 YYEEEE. The V and J ends lost 4 bases and 5 bases, in that order; junction bases with no gene match: 5. The CDR3 covers 13 residues. In nucleotides, the CDR3 is TGTGCCAGCAGCCCGACAGGGGTCGACGAGCAGTACTTC. Protein: CASSPTGVDEQYF.

By sample fraction, this clonotype is large (0.1 to 1%). CDR3 region: CASSGQANEQFF. Here the CDR3 DNA reads TGCGCCAGCAGTGGACAGGCCAATGAGCAGTTCTTC. This sequence joins TRBV10-1 and TRBJ2-1, with D perhaps matching TRBD1 (6 bases). Trimming took off 4 bases at V and 6 bases at J, with 7 bases between the two ends. The V gene's germline CDR1 is WNHNN and CDR2 SYGVQD (reference sequence). There are 12 residues in the CDR3.

This clonotype was recorded at least ten times. This chain uses TRBV6-5 with TRBJ2-1; 13 bases match TRBD2. The CDR3 has 15 amino acids. Germline trimming cut 5 bases from V and 7 bases from J; bases unmatched to any gene: 5. CDR1 MNHEY and CDR2 SVGAGI come from the germline V gene. The CDR3 DNA follows: TGTGCCAGCAGTGACGGACTAGCGGGAGTTAATGAGCAGTTCTTC. It specifies CASSDGLAGVNEQFF.

The chain links TRBV28 to TRBJ2-7; possible D gene TRBD1, 5 bases. The ends were cut back, 3 bases at V and 7 bases at J, with 10 bases in the middle. The V gene's germline CDR1 is MDHEN and CDR2 SYDVKM. The CDR3 is 12 residues long. The CDR3 region has the DNA TGTGCCAGCAGTTTTAGCTACAGGGAGCAGTACTTC. This sequence encodes CASSFSYREQYF.

This clonotype was counted at least ten times. The V and J genes are TRBV7-2 and TRBJ2-7; TRBD1 matches 7 bases. There are 13 residues in the CDR3. CDR1 and CDR2 (germline): SGHTA, FQGNSA. After removal of 5 bases from V and 5 bases from J, the junction contained 6 bases not matched to a gene. CDR3 sequence (DNA): TGTGCCAGCAGCGTTACAGGGGTGCACGAGCAGTACTTC. Its protein product is CASSVTGVHEQYF.

This clonotype occurred many times. The V and J genes are TRBV6-5 and TRBJ2-1; weak D call: TRBD1 (5 bases). CDR3 length equals 19 residues. V shed 0 bases and J shed 0 bases, with 18 bases lying between them. The germline V gene encodes CDR1 MNHEY and CDR2 SVGAGI. The CDR3 nucleotides are TGTGCCAGCAGTTACTCGGAAAAGGGGCAGGGAAGCTCCTACAATGAGCAGTTCTTC. Its translation is CASSYSEKGQGSSYNEQFF.

The chain employs TRBV20-1 and TRBJ1-2; D remains ambiguous. This CDR3 has 16 amino acids. Deletions cut 0 bases from V and 6 bases from J, with 20 bases between. In germline, CDR1 is DFQATT, CDR2 SNEGSKA (reference sequence). The CDR3 sequence: CSARDGRETSEDGYTF. For the CDR3, the DNA is TGCAGTGCTAGAGATGGGAGGGAGACGTCCGAGGATGGCTACACCTTC.

This clonotype was seen ten or more times. J is TRBJ2-7 and V is TRBV20-1; 10 bases are shared with TRBD2. CDR3 length: 16 residues. Germline V CDR1 and CDR2: DFQATT, SNEGSKA (reference sequence). V was pared by 3 bases and J by 0 bases, with 8 bases of the junction left unmatched. The CDR3 loop reads CSASPLGTSASYEQYF. The CDR3 DNA reads TGCAGTGCTAGCCCCCTCGGGACTAGCGCCTCCTACGAGCAGTACTTC.

This clonotype was seen only a few times. The junction and the germline gene differ at one end; a read error may be behind it. This chain joins TRBV20-1 and TRBJ2-7, with D hard to call. With the DNA end fitting TRBJ2-1 better, the J assignment may be wrong. The CDR3 contains 12 residues. Per the germline V gene, CDR1 is DFQATT and CDR2 is SNEGSKA (reference sequence). DNA for the CDR3: TGTAGTGCCTCCAGACTGCACAATGAGCAGTTCTTC. Protein sequence: CSASRLHNEQFF.

This clonotype was observed many times. V gene TRBV6-5 combines with J gene TRBJ2-2; D is perhaps TRBD1 (6 bases). V gave up 7 bases and J gave up 4 bases, with 16 bases separating them. Germline-derived CDR1 and CDR2 are MNHEY and SVGAGI. CDR3 length: 15 amino acids. DNA for the CDR3: TGTGCCAGCACCCCCGGCCTCAGGGGCACCGGGGAGCTGTTTTTT. This translates into CASTPGLRGTGELFF.

This clonotype has at least ten counts. This chain uses TRBV7-2 with TRBJ2-7; TRBD2 agrees at 8 bases. Germline V gene data show CDR1 as SGHTA and CDR2 as FQGNSA. The CDR3 consists of 15 residues. J lost 2 bases, V lost 5 bases, and 8 bases had no gene match. CDR3 DNA sequence: TGTGCCAGCAGCATCCTACTAGCGGAGGCCTACGAGCAGTACTTC. The encoded protein is CASSILLAEAYEQYF. The full variable domain, with the rest looked up from reference TRBV7-2 and TRBJ2-7, is GAGVSQSPSNKVTEKGKDVELRCDPISGHTALYWYRQSLGQGLEFLIYFQGNSAPDKSGLPSDRFSAERTGGSVSTLTIQRTQQEDSAVYLCASSILLAEAYEQYFGPGTRLTVT.